This passage covers 8 T cell receptor beta chains from one sample sequenced in a study of blood T cell repertoires in COVID-19. Clones were sequenced by immunoSEQ multiplex PCR, and TCRdb holds only the in-frame ones, with some missing. Of roughly 30,000 clones in the sample, around 83% were seen once. Sample: peripheral blood. The receptors here all came from a human donor in a cohort sampled during active COVID-19.

The chain has TRBV5-1 and TRBJ2-2, with TRBD2 matching 7 bases. This CDR3 spans 15 amino acids. CDR1 SGHRS and CDR2 YFSETQ come from the germline V gene. With V trimmed by 4 bases and J by 0 bases, 3 bases remained unmatched. The DNA of the CDR3 is TGCGCCAGCAGCCGGGACTACACGAACACCGGGGAGCTGTTTTTT. Its translation: CASSRDYTNTGELFF.

In this sample, this clone turned up a few times. J is TRBJ1-1 and V is TRBV5-1, with a possible D match to TRBD1 (6 bases). CDR1 is SGHRS, CDR2 YFSETQ, per germline. This CDR3 has 14 amino acids. Between the trimmed V and J ends, which lost 2 bases and 1 base, there was a span of 9 bases. The CDR3 spells CASSLYRENTEAFF. CDR3 bases: TGCGCCAGCAGCTTATACAGGGAGAACACTGAAGCTTTCTTT.

The gene calls are TRBV11-3 and TRBJ2-1, with D possibly TRBD1 on 5 matching bases. The V and J ends lost 4 bases and 3 bases respectively, with 13 bases between them. The length of the CDR3 is 15 residues. Germline assignment: CDR1 SGHNT and CDR2 YENEEA. The DNA of the CDR3 is TGTGCCAGCAGCTCCTCGGACACCCTCTACAATGAGCAGTTCTTC. Its translation is CASSSSDTLYNEQFF.

The genes are TRBV11-2 and TRBJ2-3; 9 positions agree with TRBD2. The germline gives CDR1 SGHAT, CDR2 FQNNGV. The CDR3 covers 17 residues. V lost 2 bases to trimming and J lost 1 base; unmatched junction nucleotides: 7. This CDR3 reads CASSLRGGGAGTDTQYF. The CDR3, as DNA: TGTGCCAGCAGCTTACGCGGCGGGGGGGCCGGCACAGATACGCAGTATTTT.

The sample holds one count of this clone. CDR3 sequence reads: CASSFIQGGDSYNEQFF. The CDR3 nucleotides are TGTGCCAGCAGCTTTATTCAGGGGGGTGACTCCTACAATGAGCAGTTCTTC. The chain combines TRBV5-6 with TRBJ2-1, with a tentative D call TRBD1 (7 bases). Trimming took 2 bases from V and 0 from J, leaving 15 bases between them. This CDR3 is 17 amino acids long. The germline CDR1 and CDR2 sequences are SGHDT and YYEEEE.

The chain links TRBV30 to TRBJ2-7; no reliable D call. The V end was cut by 2 bases, the J end by 4 bases, with 9 bases between. This CDR3 comprises 12 residues. The germline V gene encodes CDR1 GTSNPN and CDR2 SVGIG (reference sequence). In nucleotides, the CDR3 is TGTGCCTGGAGTAAGCCCGGGTACGAGCAGTACTTC. This codes for CAWSKPGYEQYF.

The CDR3 nucleotides are TGTGCCAGCAGCTCCACAGGAACGAAGGGTGGCTACACCTTC. It specifies CASSSTGTKGGYTF. The V call is TRBV7-2, the J call TRBJ1-2; possible D gene TRBD1, 5 bases. V gave up 4 bases and J gave up 7 bases, with 16 bases separating them. The CDR3 is made up of 14 amino acids. Per germline, CDR1 SGHTA and CDR2 FQGNSA. Filled out from reference TRBV7-2 and TRBJ1-2, the complete variable domain reads GAGVSQSPSNKVTEKGKDVELRCDPISGHTALYWYRQSLGQGLEFLIYFQGNSAPDKSGLPSDRFSAERTGGSVSTLTIQRTQQEDSAVYLCASSSTGTKGGYTFGSGTRLTVV.

The V and J genes are TRBV9 and TRBJ2-5; 8 bases are a match to TRBD2. V trimming: 4 bases; J trimming: 7 bases; junction bases outside the gene matches: 9. This CDR3 comprises 14 residues. The germline V gene encodes CDR1 SGDLS and CDR2 YYNGEE. DNA for the CDR3: TGTGCCAGCAGCCCATATAGCGGGAAGGCGACCCAGTACTTC. This sequence encodes CASSPYSGKATQYF.